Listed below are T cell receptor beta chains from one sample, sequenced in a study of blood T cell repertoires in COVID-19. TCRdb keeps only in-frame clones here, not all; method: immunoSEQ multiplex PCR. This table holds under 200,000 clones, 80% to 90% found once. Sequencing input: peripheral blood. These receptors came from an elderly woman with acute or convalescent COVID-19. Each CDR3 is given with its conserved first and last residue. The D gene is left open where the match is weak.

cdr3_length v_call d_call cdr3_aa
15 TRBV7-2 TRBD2 CASSLGGRIQETQYF
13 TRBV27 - CASSINRDTEAFF
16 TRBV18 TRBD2 CASSSLAGGPTGELFF
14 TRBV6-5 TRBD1 CASRGQGGITEAFF
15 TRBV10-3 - CAISDWSRDTDTQYF
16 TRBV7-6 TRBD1 CASSLQTGTGVQPQHF
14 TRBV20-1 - CSASRTGGGQPQHF
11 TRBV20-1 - CSASLTAEQFF
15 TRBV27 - CASSFAGHMNTEAFF
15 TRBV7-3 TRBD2 CASSRGLAGGETQYF
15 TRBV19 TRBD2 CASSSGTSGTDTQYF
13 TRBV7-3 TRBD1 CASSPGQSYGYTF
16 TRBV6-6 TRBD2 CASSSGLAGVSYEQYF
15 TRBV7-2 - CASSLVAGSGNTIYF
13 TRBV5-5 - CASSLERRAPLHF
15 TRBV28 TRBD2 CASSPSTSGAYEQYF
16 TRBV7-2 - CASSRQPESSYNEQFF
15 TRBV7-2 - CASSLATGFGEKLFF
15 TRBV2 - CASSPNLGSNSPLHF
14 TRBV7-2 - CASSLRTGINQAFF
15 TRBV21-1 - CASSTRQGAFEGYTF
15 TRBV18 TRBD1 CASSRGGQASYEQYF
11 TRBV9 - CATGLGGEQFF
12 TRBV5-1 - CASSEGSQLFFF
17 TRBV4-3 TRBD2 CASSQGPGTSGRETQYF
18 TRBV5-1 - CASSLGQANPTLANVLTF
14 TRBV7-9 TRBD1 CASSSTGAGTEAFF
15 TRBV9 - CASSRSGHRDEKLFF